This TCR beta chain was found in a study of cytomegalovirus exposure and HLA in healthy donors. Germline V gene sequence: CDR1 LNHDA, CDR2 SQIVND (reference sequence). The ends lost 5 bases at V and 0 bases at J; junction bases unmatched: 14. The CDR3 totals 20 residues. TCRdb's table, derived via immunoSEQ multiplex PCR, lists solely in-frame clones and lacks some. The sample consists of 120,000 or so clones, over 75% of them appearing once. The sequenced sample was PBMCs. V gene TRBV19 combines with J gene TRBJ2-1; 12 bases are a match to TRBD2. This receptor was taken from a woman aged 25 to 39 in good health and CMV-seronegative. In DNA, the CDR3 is TGTGCCAGTAGTCCAAATCGACTAGCGGGGGCCCGTAGCTCCTACAATGAGCAGTTCTTC. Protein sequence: CASSPNRLAGARSSYNEQFF. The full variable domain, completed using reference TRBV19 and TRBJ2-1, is DGGITQSPKYLFRKEGQNVTLSCEQNLNHDAMYWYRQDPGQGLRLIYYSQIVNDFQKGDIAEGYSVSREKKESFPLTVTSAQKNPTAFYLCASSPNRLAGARSSYNEQFFGPGTRLTVL.